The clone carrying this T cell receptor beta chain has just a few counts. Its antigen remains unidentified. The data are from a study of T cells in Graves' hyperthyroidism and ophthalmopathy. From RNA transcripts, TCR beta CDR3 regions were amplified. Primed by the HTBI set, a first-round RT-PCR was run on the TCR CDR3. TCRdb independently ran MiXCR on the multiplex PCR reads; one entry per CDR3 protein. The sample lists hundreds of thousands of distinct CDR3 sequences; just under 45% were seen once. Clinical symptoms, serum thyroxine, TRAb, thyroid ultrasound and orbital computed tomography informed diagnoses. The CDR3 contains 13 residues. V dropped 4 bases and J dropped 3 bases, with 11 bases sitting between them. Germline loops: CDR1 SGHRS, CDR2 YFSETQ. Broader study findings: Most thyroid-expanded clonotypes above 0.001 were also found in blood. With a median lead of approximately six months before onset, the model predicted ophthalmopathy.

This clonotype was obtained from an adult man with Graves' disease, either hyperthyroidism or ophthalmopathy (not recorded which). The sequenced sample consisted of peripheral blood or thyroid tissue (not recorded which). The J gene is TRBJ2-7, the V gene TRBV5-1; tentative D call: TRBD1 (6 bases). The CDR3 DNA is TGCGCCAGCAGCGTAACAGGGAACTACGAGCAGTACTTC. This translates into CASSVTGNYEQYF.